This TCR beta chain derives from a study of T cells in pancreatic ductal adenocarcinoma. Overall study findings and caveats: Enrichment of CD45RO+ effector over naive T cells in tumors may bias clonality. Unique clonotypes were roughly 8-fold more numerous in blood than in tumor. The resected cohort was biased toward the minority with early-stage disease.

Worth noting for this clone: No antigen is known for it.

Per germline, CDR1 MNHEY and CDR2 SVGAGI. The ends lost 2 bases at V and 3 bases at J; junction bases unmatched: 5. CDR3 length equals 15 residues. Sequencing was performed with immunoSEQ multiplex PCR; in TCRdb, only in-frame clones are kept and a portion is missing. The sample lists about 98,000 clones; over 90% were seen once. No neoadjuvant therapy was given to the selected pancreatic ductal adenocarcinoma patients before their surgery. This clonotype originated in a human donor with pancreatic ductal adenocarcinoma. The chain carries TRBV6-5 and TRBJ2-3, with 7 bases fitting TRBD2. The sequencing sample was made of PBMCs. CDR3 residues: CASSYTTRETDTQYF. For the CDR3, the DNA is TGTGCCAGCAGTTACACCACGCGGGAGACAGATACGCAGTATTTT.